This TCR beta chain derives from a study of T cells after yellow fever vaccination. Per germline, CDR1 MNHEY and CDR2 SVGAGI. V was pared by 0 bases and J by 0 bases, with 13 bases of the junction left unmatched. The length of the CDR3 is 20 residues. Researchers made TCR cDNA using 5'RACE template switching, and this step added a universal primer site and UMIs. TCRdb used MiXCR to reprocess the 5' RACE reads, holding one entry per CDR3 protein. This sample has 250,000 to 400,000 distinct CDR3 sequences, with approximately 4% found just once. Study observations and caveats: Abundant contaminating clonotypes from the bulk population could appear in FACS-sorted repertoires. Most primary-vaccination clones reappeared after the booster (about 96% CD4, about 90% CD8).

Comments on this clonotype: Antigen specificity is unknown.

The sequence came from a man younger than 30 who received the YFV17D yellow fever vaccine. Sequences were derived from PBMCs, sampled 5 days after the yellow fever booster vaccination. This chain uses TRBV6-5 with TRBJ2-3; 9 positions agree with TRBD2. DNA of the CDR3: TGTGCCAGCAGTTACTCCCCGGGCCTAGCGGGATCTACTAGCACAGATACGCAGTATTTT. Translated: CASSYSPGLAGSTSTDTQYF.